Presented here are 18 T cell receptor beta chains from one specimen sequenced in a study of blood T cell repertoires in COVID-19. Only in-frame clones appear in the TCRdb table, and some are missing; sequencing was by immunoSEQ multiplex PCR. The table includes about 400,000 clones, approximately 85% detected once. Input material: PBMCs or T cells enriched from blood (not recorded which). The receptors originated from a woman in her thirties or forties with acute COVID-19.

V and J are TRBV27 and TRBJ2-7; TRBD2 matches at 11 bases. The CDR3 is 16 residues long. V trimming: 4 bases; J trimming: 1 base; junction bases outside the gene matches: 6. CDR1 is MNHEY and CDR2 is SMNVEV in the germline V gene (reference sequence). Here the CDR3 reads CASSSRLAGRSYEQYF. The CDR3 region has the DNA TGTGCCAGCAGTTCCAGACTAGCGGGGCGATCCTACGAGCAGTACTTC.

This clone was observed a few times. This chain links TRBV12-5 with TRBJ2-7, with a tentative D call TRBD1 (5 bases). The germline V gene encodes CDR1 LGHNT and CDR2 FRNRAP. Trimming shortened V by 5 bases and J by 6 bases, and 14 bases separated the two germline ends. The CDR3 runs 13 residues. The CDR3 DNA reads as TGTGCTAGTGGTGACAGCCAGGATGGCGAGCAGTACTTC. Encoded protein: CASGDSQDGEQYF.

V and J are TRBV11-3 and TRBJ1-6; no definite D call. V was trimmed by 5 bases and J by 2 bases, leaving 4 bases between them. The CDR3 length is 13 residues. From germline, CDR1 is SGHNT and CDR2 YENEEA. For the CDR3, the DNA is TGTGCCAGCAGCCGTGCCTATAATTCACCCCTCCACTTT. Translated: CASSRAYNSPLHF.

The CDR3 loop is CASSTWGDRSSYNSPLHF. CDR3 coding DNA: TGTGCCAGCAGCACCTGGGGGGACAGGAGCTCCTATAATTCACCCCTCCACTTT. The chain combines TRBV21-1 with TRBJ1-6; TRBD1 is taken as the D call from the table, unchecked against the DNA. TRBV21-1 is a recognized pseudogene. The CDR3 runs 18 residues.

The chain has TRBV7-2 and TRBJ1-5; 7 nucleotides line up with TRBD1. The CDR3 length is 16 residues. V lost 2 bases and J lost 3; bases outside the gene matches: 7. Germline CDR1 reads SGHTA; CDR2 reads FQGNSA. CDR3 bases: TGTGCCAGCAGCTTACAGGGGGTCCTTTTCAATCAGCCCCAGCATTTT. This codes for CASSLQGVLFNQPQHF.

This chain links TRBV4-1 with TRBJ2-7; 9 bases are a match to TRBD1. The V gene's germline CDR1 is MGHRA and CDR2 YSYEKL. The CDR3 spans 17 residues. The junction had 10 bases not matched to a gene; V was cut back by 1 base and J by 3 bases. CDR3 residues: CASSQALGDRVIYEQYF. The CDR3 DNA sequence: TGCGCCAGCAGCCAAGCCCTTGGGGACAGGGTAATCTACGAGCAGTACTTC.

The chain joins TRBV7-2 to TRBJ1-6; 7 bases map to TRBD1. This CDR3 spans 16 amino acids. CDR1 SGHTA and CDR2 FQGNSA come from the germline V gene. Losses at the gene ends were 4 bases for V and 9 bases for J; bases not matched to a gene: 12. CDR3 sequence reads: CASSSQTGYKSSPLHF. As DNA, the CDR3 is TGTGCCAGCAGCTCTCAGACAGGGTATAAGAGTTCACCCCTCCACTTT.

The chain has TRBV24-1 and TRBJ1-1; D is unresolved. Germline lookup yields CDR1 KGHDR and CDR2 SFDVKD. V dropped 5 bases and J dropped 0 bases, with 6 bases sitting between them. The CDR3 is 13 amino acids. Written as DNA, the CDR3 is TGTGCCACCAGTGTCGGTTTGAACACTGAAGCTTTCTTT. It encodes CATSVGLNTEAFF.

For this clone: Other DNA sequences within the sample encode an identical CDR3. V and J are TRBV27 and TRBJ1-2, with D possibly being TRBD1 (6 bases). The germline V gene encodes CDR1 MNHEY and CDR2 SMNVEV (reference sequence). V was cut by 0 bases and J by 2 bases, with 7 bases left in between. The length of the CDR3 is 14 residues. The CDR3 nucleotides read TGTGCCAGCAGTTTATCGACAGGAAACTATGGCTACACCTTC. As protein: CASSLSTGNYGYTF.

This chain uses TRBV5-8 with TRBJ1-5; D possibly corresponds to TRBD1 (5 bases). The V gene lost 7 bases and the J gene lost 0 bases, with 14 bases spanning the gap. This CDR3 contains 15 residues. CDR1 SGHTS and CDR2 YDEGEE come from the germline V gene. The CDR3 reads CASAEGTDSNQPQHF. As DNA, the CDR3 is TGTGCCAGCGCGGAGGGGACGGATAGCAATCAGCCCCAGCATTTT. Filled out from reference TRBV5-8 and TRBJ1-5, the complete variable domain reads EAGVTQSPTHLIKTRGQQATLRCSPISGHTSVYWYQQALGLGLQFLLWYDEGEERNRGNFPPRFSGRQFPNYSSELNVNALELEDSALYLCASAEGTDSNQPQHFGDGTRLSIL.

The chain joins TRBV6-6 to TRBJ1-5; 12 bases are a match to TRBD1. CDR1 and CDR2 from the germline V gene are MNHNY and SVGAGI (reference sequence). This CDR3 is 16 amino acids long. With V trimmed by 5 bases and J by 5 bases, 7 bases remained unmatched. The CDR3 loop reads CASSRAGTGGYQPQHF. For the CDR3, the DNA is TGTGCCAGCAGTCGAGCGGGGACAGGGGGCTATCAGCCCCAGCATTTT.

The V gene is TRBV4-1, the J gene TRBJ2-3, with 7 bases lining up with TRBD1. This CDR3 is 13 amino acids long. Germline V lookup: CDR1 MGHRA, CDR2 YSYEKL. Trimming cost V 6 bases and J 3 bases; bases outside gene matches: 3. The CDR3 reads CASRRGPTDTQYF. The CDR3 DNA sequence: TGCGCCAGCAGAAGGGGGCCTACAGATACGCAGTATTTT.

The CDR3 here is CASSLLGRDSYEQYF. The CDR3 DNA reads as TGTGCCAGCAGCTTATTAGGGCGGGACTCCTACGAGCAGTACTTC. The chain joins TRBV5-6 to TRBJ2-7, with D possibly TRBD2 on 6 matching bases. Germline CDR1 is SGHDT and CDR2 is YYEEEE. The V gene lost 2 bases and the J gene lost 0 bases, with 12 bases spanning the gap. The CDR3 sequence is 15 residues long.

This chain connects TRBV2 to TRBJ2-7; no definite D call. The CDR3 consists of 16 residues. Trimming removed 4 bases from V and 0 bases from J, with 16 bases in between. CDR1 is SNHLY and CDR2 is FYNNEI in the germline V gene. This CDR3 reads CASSAGVGRNSYEQYF. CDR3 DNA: TGTGCCAGCAGTGCAGGTGTAGGCCGAAACTCCTACGAGCAGTACTTC.

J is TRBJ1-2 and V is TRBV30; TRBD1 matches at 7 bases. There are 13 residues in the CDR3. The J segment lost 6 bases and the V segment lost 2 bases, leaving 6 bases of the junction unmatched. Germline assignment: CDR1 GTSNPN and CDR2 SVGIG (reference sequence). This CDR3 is CAWSLGRGDGYTF. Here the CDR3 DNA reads TGTGCCTGGAGTCTGGGCAGGGGGGATGGCTACACCTTC.

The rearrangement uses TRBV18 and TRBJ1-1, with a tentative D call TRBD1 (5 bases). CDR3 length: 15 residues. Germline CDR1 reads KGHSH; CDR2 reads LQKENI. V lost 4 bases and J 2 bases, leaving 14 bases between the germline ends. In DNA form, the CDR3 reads TGTGCCAGCTCACTTTTTACGGGGGATAACACTGAAGCTTTCTTT. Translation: CASSLFTGDNTEAFF.

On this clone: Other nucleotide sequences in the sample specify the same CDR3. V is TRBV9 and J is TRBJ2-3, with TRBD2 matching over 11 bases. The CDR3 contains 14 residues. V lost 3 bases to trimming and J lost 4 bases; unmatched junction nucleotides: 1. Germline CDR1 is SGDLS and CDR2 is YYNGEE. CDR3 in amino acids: CASSASGGPDTQYF. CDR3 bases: TGTGCCAGCAGCGCTAGCGGGGGGCCAGATACGCAGTATTTT.

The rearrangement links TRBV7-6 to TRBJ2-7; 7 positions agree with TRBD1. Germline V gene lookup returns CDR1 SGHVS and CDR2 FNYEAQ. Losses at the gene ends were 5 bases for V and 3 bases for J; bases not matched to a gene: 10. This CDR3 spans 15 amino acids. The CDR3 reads CASSVSGTAFYEQYF. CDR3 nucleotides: TGTGCCAGCAGCGTCTCCGGGACAGCATTCTACGAGCAGTACTTC.